One T cell receptor beta chain is described in this entry. The antigen is unknown. This sample stems from a study of T cell repertoires in cytomegalovirus infection. Turning to the study itself: Public TCR beta signatures were indicative of both CMV infection and a matching HLA type.

TCRdb re-called the reads through MiXCR, storing one row per CDR3 protein. The sample includes around 200,000 distinct CDR3 sequences, roughly 15% of them seen just once. Broader study findings: Summed frequency of public TCR beta families distinguished CMV carriers with the relevant HLA. The ex vivo response showed dominance by HLA-C-restricted CMV-specific TCR beta clonotypes.

Trimming cost V 1 base and J 6 bases; bases outside gene matches: 8. The germline V gene has CDR1 SGHVS and CDR2 FNYEAQ. This CDR3 is 16 amino acids long. This clonotype originated in a human donor in good health (CMV status not recorded). Some clones in this sample may be carry-over from other donors' samples. The chain combines TRBV7-6 with TRBJ2-3, with 9 bases identical to TRBD2. The sample consisted of CD8+ T cells from PBMCs. This CDR3 is CASSLEASGARDTQYF. In nucleotides, the CDR3 is TGTGCCAGCAGCTTAGAAGCTAGCGGGGCTCGGGATACGCAGTATTTT.